Below, 20 T cell receptor beta chains from the same sample are listed, as sequenced in a study of CD4+ T cells in melanoma. Sequencing was performed with immunoSEQ multiplex PCR; in TCRdb, only in-frame clones are kept and a portion is missing. This table holds around 13,000 clones, approximately 72% found once. Sequences were obtained from cells from a culture (not recorded whether cultured in vitro). The receptor source for this set is a human donor with melanoma.

The DNA of the CDR3 is TGTGCCAGCAGTCTTTGGGCAACTAATGAAAAACTGTTTTTT. Its protein product is CASSLWATNEKLFF. The chain recombines TRBV11-2 with TRBJ1-4; D unresolved. V dropped 6 bases and J dropped 0 bases, with 8 bases sitting between them. The germline CDR1 and CDR2 sequences are SGHAT and FQNNGV. This CDR3 is built from 14 residues. The whole variable domain, filled in from reference TRBV11-2 and TRBJ1-4, reads EAGVAQSPRYKIIEKRQSVAFWCNPISGHATLYWYQQILGQGPKLLIQFQNNGVVDDSQLPKDRFSAERLKGVDSTLKIQPAKLEDSAVYLCASSLWATNEKLFFGSGTQLSVL.

V is TRBV30 and J is TRBJ2-3, with 9 bases matching TRBD1. J was trimmed by 3 bases and V by 4 bases; bases with no gene match: 5. The CDR3 contains 14 residues. Germline CDR1 and CDR2: GTSNPN and SVGIG (reference sequence). The CDR3, as DNA: TGTGCCTGGAACACAGGGGGCGAGACAGATACGCAGTATTTT. Translating it yields CAWNTGGETDTQYF.

The gene calls are TRBV5-1 and TRBJ2-3; D gene uncertain. The length of the CDR3 is 17 residues. From germline, CDR1 is SGHRS and CDR2 YFSETQ. The V end was cut by 0 bases, the J end by 0 bases, with 14 bases between. The CDR3 DNA is TGCGCCAGCAGCTTGGGGGTCTATTTGACCAGCACAGATACGCAGTATTTT. Translated, it gives CASSLGVYLTSTDTQYF.

The chain employs TRBV5-1 and TRBJ1-1, with TRBD1 as a possible D gene (5 bases). The CDR3 is 14 amino acids. The V gene's germline CDR1 is SGHRS and CDR2 YFSETQ. Trimming shortened V by 0 bases and J by 6 bases, and 12 bases separated the two germline ends. The CDR3 spells CASSLDPGRSEAFF. The DNA of the CDR3 is TGCGCCAGCAGCTTGGATCCAGGGAGGTCTGAAGCTTTCTTT.

The chain has TRBV19 and TRBJ2-2; perhaps D is TRBD1 or TRBD2 (6 bases each). V was shortened by 3 bases and J by 6 bases, with 11 bases between the two germline ends. This CDR3 contains 14 residues. Germline V gene lookup returns CDR1 LNHDA and CDR2 SQIVND (reference sequence). CDR3 nucleotide sequence: TGTGCCAGTAGTATCAAGGAGGGGGCCGGGGAGCTGTTTTTT. It specifies CASSIKEGAGELFF.

V is TRBV5-6 and J is TRBJ1-2; D ambiguous. Trimming left V 0 bases short and J 3 bases short, with 0 bases between. This CDR3 has 11 residues. Per the germline V gene, CDR1 is SGHDT and CDR2 is YYEEEE. CDR3 protein: CASSLDYGYTF. The CDR3 nucleotides are TGTGCCAGCAGCTTGGACTATGGCTACACCTTC.

CDR3 sequence (DNA): TGTGCCAGCAGCTTTCAGCGATTGAACACTGAAGCTTTCTTT. Protein: CASSFQRLNTEAFF. The rearrangement joins TRBV5-5 to TRBJ1-1; no firm D call. Germline lookup yields CDR1 SGHKS and CDR2 YYEKEE (reference sequence). Trimming removed 2 bases from V and 0 bases from J, with 8 bases in between. The CDR3 totals 14 residues.

This chain connects TRBV14 to TRBJ2-7; D gene uncertain. Germline V gives CDR1 SGHDN, CDR2 FVKESK. Trimming removed 4 bases from V and 5 bases from J, with 9 bases in between. This CDR3 has 12 residues. CDR3: CASSRRRHEQYF. The DNA for the CDR3 is TGTGCCAGCAGCCGGCGGCGTCACGAGCAGTACTTC. The full variable domain, completed using reference TRBV14 and TRBJ2-7, is EAGVTQFPSHSVIEKGQTVTLRCDPISGHDNLYWYRRVMGKEIKFLLHFVKESKQDESGMPNNRFLAERTGGTYSTLKVQPAELEDSGVYFCASSRRRHEQYFGPGTRLTVT.

This chain's CDR3 is CASSTGILNTGELFF. Here the CDR3 DNA reads TGTGCCAGTAGTACCGGGATTCTGAACACCGGGGAGCTGTTTTTT. This chain joins TRBV19 and TRBJ2-2; tentative D call: TRBD2 (5 bases). CDR1 and CDR2 (germline): LNHDA, SQIVND (reference sequence). The CDR3 runs to 15 residues. Trimming took 4 bases from V and 1 from J, leaving 10 bases between them.

The gene calls are TRBV5-1 and TRBJ1-2, with no clear D. The CDR3 totals 14 residues. CDR1 and CDR2 (germline): SGHRS, YFSETQ. Trimming removed 0 bases at V and 5 bases at J, with 11 bases between. The CDR3 DNA reads as TGCGCCAGCAGCTTGGCCTCGATCTCATATGGCTACACCTTC. This codes for CASSLASISYGYTF. The complete variable domain, with remaining parts taken from reference TRBV5-1 and TRBJ1-2, reads KAGVTQTPRYLIKTRGQQVTLSCSPISGHRSVSWYQQTPGQGLQFLFEYFSETQRNKGNFPGRFSGRQFSNSRSEMNVSTLELGDSALYLCASSLASISYGYTFGSGTRLTVV.

This clone was counted once. CDR3 DNA: TGTGCCAGCAGCAAGAAAGACCTCTACAATGAGCAGTTCTTC. Translated: CASSKKDLYNEQFF. The chain employs TRBV9 and TRBJ2-1; D not certain. Trimming took 4 bases from V and 3 from J, leaving 11 bases between them. Germline CDR1 and CDR2: SGDLS and YYNGEE. The CDR3 contains 14 residues.

This chain links TRBV10-3 with TRBJ1-2, with a weak D call TRBD1 (5 bases). The CDR3 has 16 amino acids. V lost 1 base, J lost 7 bases, and 19 bases lay in between. Germline CDR1 is ENHRY and CDR2 is SYGVKD. The CDR3: CAISEWDGGVARGYTF. DNA of the CDR3: TGTGCCATCAGTGAGTGGGACGGGGGAGTCGCTCGTGGCTACACCTTC.

CDR3 amino acids: CASSLTDNQPQHF. Here the CDR3 DNA reads TGTGCCAGCAGCTTAACAGACAATCAGCCCCAGCATTTT. V gene TRBV7-8 combines with J gene TRBJ1-5; D call uncertain. The CDR3 contains 13 residues. The V gene lost 2 bases and the J gene lost 3 bases, with 5 bases spanning the gap. Germline assignment: CDR1 SGHVS and CDR2 FQNEAQ.

A single count supports this clone. J is TRBJ2-1 and V is TRBV11-2, with 8 bases lining up with TRBD2. Germline CDR1 SGHAT, CDR2 FQNNGV. V shed 1 base and J 4 bases; nucleotides not matched to a gene: 9. The CDR3 runs 17 residues. As DNA, the CDR3 is TGTGCCAGCAGCTTAGTTTTCAGCGGGGGATTGTACAATGAGCAGTTCTTC. It codes for CASSLVFSGGLYNEQFF. Full variable domain (remainder filled in from reference TRBV11-2 and TRBJ2-1): EAGVAQSPRYKIIEKRQSVAFWCNPISGHATLYWYQQILGQGPKLLIQFQNNGVVDDSQLPKDRFSAERLKGVDSTLKIQPAKLEDSAVYLCASSLVFSGGLYNEQFFGPGTRLTVL.

The J gene is TRBJ1-5, the V gene TRBV19; unclear D gene. CDR1 is LNHDA and CDR2 is SQIVND in the germline V gene (reference sequence). CDR3 size: 16 residues. Trimming took 5 bases from V and 0 from J, leaving 14 bases between them. The CDR3 sequence is CASSPLDLNSNQPQHF. CDR3 DNA sequence: TGTGCCAGTAGTCCGTTGGACCTCAATAGCAATCAGCCCCAGCATTTT.

This sequence joins TRBV5-1 and TRBJ2-1, with 8 bases lining up with TRBD2. V shed 4 bases and J 4 bases; nucleotides not matched to a gene: 10. Germline assignment: CDR1 SGHRS and CDR2 YFSETQ. This CDR3 has 16 residues. DNA of the CDR3: TGCGCCAGCAGCGCGTACGCGGGGGGACTGTACAATGAGCAGTTCTTC. Translating it yields CASSAYAGGLYNEQFF.

V is TRBV18 and J is TRBJ2-1; TRBD2 is a possible D gene (6 bases). Trimming stripped 1 base from V and 8 bases from J, with 12 bases between. CDR3 length: 14 amino acids. The germline V gene encodes CDR1 KGHSH and CDR2 LQKENI. CDR3 nucleotide sequence: TGTGCCAGCTCACCACGGAGGGGTGCGGATGAGCAGTTCTTC. Translation gives CASSPRRGADEQFF.

This clone came up a few times. The chain links TRBV7-9 to TRBJ1-1; D remains ambiguous. V lost 2 bases to trimming and J lost 4 bases, with 11 bases between them. This CDR3 spans 14 amino acids. Per the germline V gene, CDR1 is SEHNR and CDR2 is FQNEAQ (reference sequence). CDR3 nucleotides: TGTGCCAGCAGCTTACCGGGGTTCGGCACTGAAGCTTTCTTT. This gives the protein CASSLPGFGTEAFF.

The chain uses TRBV5-1 and TRBJ2-6; D gene uncertain. Trimming took 2 bases from V and 0 from J, leaving 12 bases between them. CDR1 is SGHRS and CDR2 is YFSETQ in the germline V gene. The CDR3 contains 17 residues. The CDR3 protein is CASSFRNLNSGANVLTF. The CDR3 DNA is TGCGCCAGCAGCTTCAGGAATTTAAACTCTGGGGCCAACGTCCTGACTTTC.

This chain links TRBV5-1 with TRBJ1-2, with D hard to call. The CDR3 runs to 13 residues. Per germline, CDR1 SGHRS and CDR2 YFSETQ. V was trimmed by 2 bases and J by 3 bases, leaving 8 bases between them. This chain's CDR3 is CASSLGQDYGYTF. The CDR3 DNA is TGCGCCAGCAGCTTAGGGCAGGACTATGGCTACACCTTC.